This paragraph reports one T cell receptor beta chain. Its matching antigen is unknown. This entry belongs to a study of T cell responses to AZD1222 COVID-19 vaccine. Study-level findings and limits: In all cases, repertoires were sampled only after the peak T cell response. Spike was spanned by vaccine-associated CD4 TCRs, which were dominant at 160-218 and 743-854.

Assay: immunoSEQ multiplex PCR; the TCRdb copy retains only in-frame clones and omits some. The table has about 170,000 clones, about nine tenths seen once. The sequence was obtained from an adult in good health. Specimen: peripheral blood, collected on day 0 of AZD1222 vaccination.

CDR3 DNA: TGTGCCGCCTCCTCTGGTGCAACTAATGAAAAACTGTTTTTT. Its protein product is CAASSGATNEKLFF. This chain connects TRBV6-5 to TRBJ1-4; D not certain. The CDR3 has 14 amino acids. Per germline, CDR1 MNHEY and CDR2 SVGAGI. Trimming removed 11 bases from V and 0 bases from J, with 13 bases in between.